This TCR beta chain was sequenced in a study of response to subunit inactivated influenza vaccine. General study points: Seasonal influenza vaccination, on each occasion, was suggested by the authors to recruit few new T cells.

The table lists this clonotype with a few counts. Its antigen is undetermined. Via MiXCR, TCRdb re-called the RT-PCR reads, giving one row per CDR3 protein. Among 600,000 to 850,000 distinct CDR3 sequences listed, around 15% were seen once. Looked up from germline, CDR1 is LNHNV and CDR2 is YYDKDF (reference sequence). Trimming took 0 bases from V and 7 from J, leaving 7 bases between them. The CDR3 has 12 residues. This chain links TRBV15 with TRBJ2-7; D call uncertain. The sequence derives from a middle-aged man who received an inactivated influenza vaccine. The sequenced sample was PBMCs from blood, obtained about 14 days before vaccination. The CDR3 DNA reads as TGTGCCACCAGCAGAGATCGTGGGGAGCAGTACTTC. Translated: CATSRDRGEQYF.